One sample yielded the 24 T cell receptor beta chains listed below, sequenced in a study of persistence of HIV-infected CD4 T cells. Overlapping HIV-1 Gag 15-mer peptides at 0.8 to 1 ug per peptide per mL were used. CD40L-negative CD69-negative CD45RO-high memory CD4+ T cells were sorted as populations depleted of antigen-responding cells. These receptors' antigens are unknown. The libraries were made with immunoSEQ version 4 in survey mode. The assay was immunoSEQ multiplex PCR, and TCRdb's table has in-frame clones only and misses some. Of tens of thousands of clones in the sample, around 82% were seen once. Here the sequenced sample was CD4+ T cells sorted from PBMCs after roughly 17-hour stimulation, taken from a patient who received antiretroviral therapy. The receptors were sampled from an adult woman with HIV who was CMV-seropositive.

The V and J genes are TRBV7-9 and TRBJ2-3, with 8 bases fitting TRBD1. There are 15 residues in the CDR3. Germline loops: CDR1 SEHNR, CDR2 FQNEAQ (reference sequence). J gave up 0 bases and V 4 bases, and 3 bases lay outside the gene matches. The CDR3 protein is CASSSDRGSTDTQYF. The CDR3 DNA is TGTGCCAGCAGCTCCGACAGGGGAAGCACAGATACGCAGTATTTT.

The chain uses TRBV14 and TRBJ1-1, with D uncertain. Trimming removed 1 base from V and 4 bases from J, with 7 bases in between. CDR1 is SGHDN and CDR2 is FVKESK in the germline V gene. The CDR3 extends over 13 amino acids. CDR3 bases: TGTGCCAGCAGCCAAGGGGCCGGCACTGAAGCTTTCTTT. Amino acid sequence: CASSQGAGTEAFF.

The V gene is TRBV7-2, the J gene TRBJ2-2, with D uncertain. The length of the CDR3 is 12 residues. CDR1 and CDR2 (germline): SGHTA, FQGNSA. V was trimmed by 2 bases and J by 8 bases, leaving 6 bases between them. The CDR3 loop is CASSLRAGELFF. The CDR3 DNA reads as TGTGCCAGCAGCTTACGGGCTGGGGAGCTGTTTTTT.

The chain couples TRBV5-5 to TRBJ1-2; unclear D gene. V was clipped by 0 bases and J by 5 bases, with 11 bases between them. CDR3 size: 14 residues. Germline-derived CDR1 and CDR2 are SGHKS and YYEKEE (reference sequence). CDR3 sequence: CASSLESGSYGYTF. In nucleotides, the CDR3 is TGTGCCAGCAGCTTGGAAAGTGGGTCATATGGCTACACCTTC. Filled out from reference TRBV5-5 and TRBJ1-2, the complete variable domain reads DAGVTQSPTHLIKTRGQQVTLRCSPISGHKSVSWYQQVLGQGPQFIFQYYEKEERGRGNFPDRFSARQFPNYSSELNVNALLLGDSALYLCASSLESGSYGYTFGSGTRLTVV.

The chain joins TRBV2 to TRBJ1-3; possible D gene TRBD1, 6 bases. The CDR3 covers 16 residues. Germline CDR1 SNHLY, CDR2 FYNNEI. The V end lost 4 bases, the J end lost 3 bases, and 16 bases lay between the germline ends. CDR3 in amino acids: CASSVLGGALGNTIYF. In nucleotides, the CDR3 is TGTGCCAGCAGTGTGTTGGGGGGGGCGCTTGGAAACACCATATATTTT.

V is TRBV20-1 and J is TRBJ1-5; TRBD1 aligns across 7 bases. Per germline, CDR1 DFQATT and CDR2 SNEGSKA (reference sequence). The CDR3 runs 13 residues. The V gene end was trimmed by 3 bases and the J gene end by 6 bases; junction bases not matched to a gene: 5. DNA of the CDR3: TGCAGTGCTAGTCCAGGGGGGGTTCAGCCCCAGCATTTT. Its translation: CSASPGGVQPQHF.

The chain has TRBV9 and TRBJ2-5; 7 bases align to TRBD1. CDR3 length: 14 residues. V lost 2 bases to trimming and J lost 3 bases; unmatched junction nucleotides: 4. Looked up from germline, CDR1 is SGDLS and CDR2 is YYNGEE. The CDR3 sequence: CASSVGDRKETQYF. In DNA, the CDR3 is TGTGCCAGCAGCGTCGGGGACAGAAAAGAGACCCAGTACTTC.

The chain uses TRBV5-1 and TRBJ2-5; D ambiguous. Trimming left V 5 bases short and J 2 bases short, with 7 bases between. Germline values: CDR1 SGHRS, CDR2 YFSETQ. The CDR3 spans 12 residues. CDR3 nucleotide sequence: TGCGCCAGCAGACTATCACAAGAGACCCAGTACTTC. The encoded protein is CASRLSQETQYF.

This clone has just one count. The V gene is TRBV5-1, the J gene TRBJ1-2; D not certain. Germline V gives CDR1 SGHRS, CDR2 YFSETQ. The CDR3 consists of 16 residues. Trimming removed 0 bases from V and 7 bases from J, with 19 bases in between. As DNA, the CDR3 is TGCGCCAGCAGCTTGGGTAGGGCCGACGTTATGGGTGGCTACACCTTC. Amino acid sequence: CASSLGRADVMGGYTF.

CDR3 nucleotide sequence: TGTGCCAGCAGCTTAAAAAGCACAGATACGCAGTATTTT. It specifies CASSLKSTDTQYF. The J gene is TRBJ2-3, the V gene TRBV7-2; no clear D gene. Germline CDR1 and CDR2: SGHTA and FQGNSA. V was trimmed by 2 bases and J by 0 bases, leaving 3 bases between them. The CDR3 runs to 13 residues. Based on the CDR3 plus reference TRBV7-2 and TRBJ2-3, the full variable domain is GAGVSQSPSNKVTEKGKDVELRCDPISGHTALYWYRQSLGQGLEFLIYFQGNSAPDKSGLPSDRFSAERTGGSVSTLTIQRTQQEDSAVYLCASSLKSTDTQYFGPGTRLTVL.

The chain joins TRBV3-1 (or the pseudogene TRBV3-2) to TRBJ1-5, with a possible D match to TRBD1 (6 bases). Germline V gene sequence: CDR1 LGHDT, CDR2 YNNKEL (reference sequence). V lost 1 base to trimming and J lost 1 base, with 26 bases between them. This CDR3 comprises 21 residues. CDR3 residues: CASSQGEGVAGVLGSNQPQHF. For the CDR3, the DNA is TGTGCCAGCAGCCAAGGAGAAGGGGTGGCAGGGGTTTTGGGAAGCAATCAGCCCCAGCATTTT.

The chain recombines TRBV7-9 with TRBJ1-2; D is possibly TRBD1 (6 bases). CDR1 and CDR2 (germline): SEHNR, FQNEAQ (reference sequence). This CDR3 has 17 amino acids. V gave up 1 base and J gave up 4 bases, with 19 bases separating them. The CDR3 region has the DNA TGTGCCAGCAGCTTAGGAAACAGGGCAAGCCTGGCCTATGGCTACACCTTC. Translated, it gives CASSLGNRASLAYGYTF.

The chain uses TRBV5-5 and TRBJ1-4; tentatively, D is TRBD1 (6 bases). This CDR3 is built from 15 residues. The V end was cut by 4 bases, the J end by 2 bases, with 12 bases between. Germline CDR1 is SGHKS and CDR2 is YYEKEE (reference sequence). As DNA, the CDR3 is TGTGCCAGCAGCGTGAACAGGGTCACTAATGAAAAACTGTTTTTT. Translated, it gives CASSVNRVTNEKLFF.

This clone occurred a few times. The V call is TRBV20-1, the J call TRBJ1-1; TRBD1 matches 8 bases. Germline CDR1 is DFQATT and CDR2 is SNEGSKA (reference sequence). Trimming removed 6 bases from V and 8 bases from J; junction bases left unmatched: 5. CDR3 length equals 11 residues. The CDR3 coding sequence is TGCAGTGCAGCTCGGACAGGGGAAGCTTTCTTT. Translating it yields CSAARTGEAFF.

The rearrangement links TRBV24-1 to TRBJ2-2; TRBD1 matches at 9 bases. V was clipped by 5 bases and J by 4 bases; unmatched bases: 10. CDR1 and CDR2 (germline): KGHDR, SFDVKD. The CDR3 length is 17 residues. The CDR3 coding sequence is TGTGCCACCAGTGGACGGGACAGGGCTTTTATCACCGGGGAGCTGTTTTTT. Translated: CATSGRDRAFITGELFF.

The chain has TRBV2 and TRBJ2-7, with 9 bases fitting TRBD1. This CDR3 comprises 16 residues. The ends lost 3 bases at V and 5 bases at J; junction bases unmatched: 11. Germline loops: CDR1 SNHLY, CDR2 FYNNEI. CDR3 amino acids: CASSDVGQGWRNEQYF. CDR3 coding DNA: TGTGCCAGCAGTGATGTGGGACAGGGATGGAGAAACGAGCAGTACTTC.

The chain combines TRBV29-1 with TRBJ2-7; D unresolved. The CDR3 contains 13 residues. Germline V gene sequence: CDR1 SQVTM, CDR2 ANQGSEA. Trimming took 6 bases from V and 0 from J, leaving 12 bases between them. The CDR3 bases are TGCAGCGTGGTGACAAGAAGCTCCTACGAGCAGTACTTC. Amino acid sequence: CSVVTRSSYEQYF.

The chain carries TRBV19 and TRBJ2-3, with 15 positions matching TRBD2. This CDR3 has 17 amino acids. Unmatched junction bases numbered 4, after V lost 3 bases and J lost 3 bases. CDR1 and CDR2 (germline): LNHDA, SQIVND (reference sequence). The CDR3 DNA reads TGTGCCAGTAGTATCGGGACTAGCGGGGGGATAACAGATACGCAGTATTTT. Its translation is CASSIGTSGGITDTQYF.

J is TRBJ2-5 and V is TRBV24-1, with 7 bases matching TRBD1. The CDR3 covers 18 residues. In germline, CDR1 is KGHDR, CDR2 SFDVKD. The junction had 17 bases not matched to a gene; V was cut back by 3 bases and J by 5 bases. CDR3 DNA sequence: TGTGCCACCAGTGATCTGTATGGGGACAGAGGGATGGTTGAGACCCAGTACTTC. Its translation: CATSDLYGDRGMVETQYF.

The rearrangement links TRBV19 to TRBJ2-3; 8 bases fit TRBD1. This CDR3 comprises 15 residues. J lost 5 bases, V lost 5 bases, and 9 bases had no gene match. CDR1 and CDR2 from the germline V gene are LNHDA and SQIVND (reference sequence). CDR3 amino acids: CASSSVGTGGDTQYF. CDR3 DNA sequence: TGTGCCAGTAGTTCGGTTGGGACAGGTGGAGATACGCAGTATTTT. The full variable domain, in which reference TRBV19 and TRBJ2-3 provide the parts outside the CDR3, is DGGITQSPKYLFRKEGQNVTLSCEQNLNHDAMYWYRQDPGQGLRLIYYSQIVNDFQKGDIAEGYSVSREKKESFPLTVTSAQKNPTAFYLCASSSVGTGGDTQYFGPGTRLTVL.

The chain joins TRBV19 to TRBJ1-6; D gene ambiguous. The germline CDR1 and CDR2 sequences are LNHDA and SQIVND (reference sequence). This CDR3 is 17 amino acids long. The germline V and J ends were trimmed by 1 base and 0 bases, with 10 bases remaining between them. CDR3 DNA sequence: TGTGCCAGTAGTATAGGTCCCAGAAGCTCCTATAATTCACCCCTCCACTTT. This gives the protein CASSIGPRSSYNSPLHF.

The chain recombines TRBV4-2 with TRBJ1-1; D gene ambiguous. V was pared by 0 bases and J by 3 bases, with 11 bases between. The CDR3 contains 15 residues. CDR1 is LGHNA and CDR2 is YNFKEQ in the germline V gene. CDR3 residues: CASSQEVGSDTEAFF. CDR3 nucleotides: TGTGCCAGCAGCCAAGAAGTAGGGTCGGACACTGAAGCTTTCTTT.

The CDR3 loop reads CASSIGTGGTEAFF. The CDR3 nucleotides read TGCGCCAGCAGCATCGGGACAGGGGGCACTGAAGCTTTCTTT. The rearrangement links TRBV5-1 to TRBJ1-1; 11 positions match TRBD1. V was clipped by 4 bases and J by 4 bases; unmatched bases: 3. Germline V lookup: CDR1 SGHRS, CDR2 YFSETQ. This CDR3 comprises 14 residues.

V is TRBV6-5 and J is TRBJ1-4, with D uncertain. V lost 0 bases, J lost 5 bases, and 7 bases lay in between. Germline assignment: CDR1 MNHEY and CDR2 SVGAGI. The CDR3 is 14 residues long. As DNA, the CDR3 is TGTGCCAGCAGTTACTCGGGTGCGAATGAAAAACTGTTTTTT. Translated, it gives CASSYSGANEKLFF.